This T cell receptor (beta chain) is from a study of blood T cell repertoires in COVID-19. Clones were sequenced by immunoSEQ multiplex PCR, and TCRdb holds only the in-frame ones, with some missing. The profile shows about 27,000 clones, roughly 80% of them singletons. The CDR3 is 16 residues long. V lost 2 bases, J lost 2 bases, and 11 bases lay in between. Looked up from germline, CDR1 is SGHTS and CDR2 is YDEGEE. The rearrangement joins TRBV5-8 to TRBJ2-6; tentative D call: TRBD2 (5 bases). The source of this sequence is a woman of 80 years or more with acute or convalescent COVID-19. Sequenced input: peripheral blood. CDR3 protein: CASSFGRGTGANVLTF. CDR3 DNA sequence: TGTGCCAGCAGCTTTGGCCGGGGTACTGGGGCCAACGTCCTGACTTTC.